A selection of T cell receptor beta chains follows, all from one sample in a study of control samples from healthy donors and cancer patients. Repertoires were generated with immunoSEQ multiplex PCR, while TCRdb's copy carries only in-frame clones and drops some. The sample comprises some 140,000 clones, under 90% of which are singletons, and about 7.6% rests with the top ten. The specimen was PBMCs. The receptors were gathered from a man aged 45-60 years with head and neck cancer. Each CDR3 is given with its conserved first and last residue. A D gene is named only where the DNA matches it firmly. Clone size is stated in some rows and not others, as once, few, many or a class when expanded.

CDR3aa: CASSGQGASTDTQYF
CDR3nt: TGTGCCAGCAGCGGACAGGGGGCGAGCACAGATACGCAGTATTTT
j_gene: TRBJ2-3
d_gene: TRBD1
abundance: NA
v_gene: TRBV5-4

CDR3aa: CASSPSPAGYGYTF
CDR3nt: TGTGCCAGCTCACCATCCCCTGCTGGTTATGGCTACACCTTC
j_gene: TRBJ1-2
d_gene: NA
abundance: NA
v_gene: TRBV18

CDR3aa: CASSDARGQETQYF
CDR3nt: TGCGCCAGCAGCGACGCCAGGGGGCAAGAGACCCAGTACTTC
j_gene: TRBJ2-5
d_gene: TRBD1
abundance: NA
v_gene: TRBV5-1

CDR3aa: CASSPGRRRSYEQYF
CDR3nt: TGTGCCAGCAGCCCGGGACGGCGGCGCTCCTACGAGCAGTACTTC
j_gene: TRBJ2-7
d_gene: NA
abundance: NA
v_gene: TRBV3-1/TRBV3-2

CDR3aa: CASSPSLGPGEKLFF
CDR3nt: TGCGCCAGCAGCCCTTCCCTGGGGCCCGGTGAAAAACTGTTTTTT
j_gene: TRBJ1-4
d_gene: NA
abundance: NA
v_gene: TRBV5-1

CDR3aa: CASSSPAGPYGYTF
CDR3nt: TGTGCCAGCAGCTCCCCAGCAGGGCCCTATGGCTACACCTTC
j_gene: TRBJ1-2
d_gene: NA
abundance: NA
v_gene: TRBV11-2

CDR3aa: CASSPSRDTGELFF
CDR3nt: TGTGCCAGCTCACCATCCCGGGACACCGGGGAGCTGTTTTTT
j_gene: TRBJ2-2
d_gene: NA
abundance: NA
v_gene: TRBV18

CDR3aa: CASSEAGTGGTEAFF
CDR3nt: TGTGCCAGCAGTGAAGCCGGGACAGGGGGAACTGAAGCTTTCTTT
j_gene: TRBJ1-1
d_gene: TRBD1
abundance: NA
v_gene: TRBV28

CDR3aa: CAIELAGAYEQYF
CDR3nt: TGTGCCATCGAACTAGCGGGGGCCTACGAGCAGTACTTC
j_gene: TRBJ2-7
d_gene: TRBD2
abundance: NA
v_gene: TRBV7-9

CDR3aa: CAWRKDSYGYTF
CDR3nt: TGTGCCTGGAGGAAGGATAGTTATGGCTACACCTTC
j_gene: TRBJ1-2
d_gene: NA
abundance: many
v_gene: TRBV30

CDR3aa: CASSRGSSYNEQFF
CDR3nt: TGTGCCAGCAGTCGGGGGAGCTCCTACAATGAGCAGTTCTTC
j_gene: TRBJ2-1
d_gene: NA
abundance: NA
v_gene: TRBV19

CDR3aa: CASSPQTGMRNYGYTF
CDR3nt: TGTGCCAGCTCACCCCAGACAGGAATGCGTAACTATGGCTACACCTTC
j_gene: TRBJ1-2
d_gene: NA
abundance: NA
v_gene: TRBV18

CDR3aa: CASSYYGTHGKLFF
CDR3nt: TGTGCCAGCAGTTACTATGGGACTCATGGAAAACTGTTTTTT
j_gene: TRBJ1-4
d_gene: NA
abundance: NA
v_gene: TRBV6-5

CDR3aa: CATSVGDEQYF
CDR3nt: TGTGCCACCAGTGTGGGGGACGAGCAGTACTTC
j_gene: TRBJ2-7
d_gene: NA
abundance: NA
v_gene: TRBV24-1

CDR3aa: CASSDQGSTEAFF
CDR3nt: TGTGCCAGCAGCGATCAGGGTAGCACTGAAGCTTTCTTT
j_gene: TRBJ1-1
d_gene: NA
abundance: NA
v_gene: TRBV5-4

CDR3aa: CASSLKVQGSSYEQYF
CDR3nt: TGTGCCAGCAGCTTAAAGGTCCAGGGGAGCTCCTACGAGCAGTACTTC
j_gene: TRBJ2-7
d_gene: NA
abundance: NA
v_gene: TRBV11-2

CDR3aa: CASSLAGGSYGNTIYF
CDR3nt: TGCGCCAGCAGCTTGGCCGGGGGGTCCTACGGAAACACCATATATTTT
j_gene: TRBJ1-3
d_gene: NA
abundance: NA
v_gene: TRBV5-1

CDR3aa: CASSLAHNEQFF
CDR3nt: TGCGCCAGCAGCTTGGCCCACAATGAGCAGTTCTTC
j_gene: TRBJ2-1
d_gene: NA
abundance: NA
v_gene: TRBV5-1

CDR3aa: CASKLPQSGSGYTF
CDR3nt: TGTGCCAGTAAGTTACCCCAAAGTGGGTCTGGCTACACCTTC
j_gene: TRBJ1-2
d_gene: NA
abundance: NA
v_gene: TRBV6-5

CDR3aa: CASSMGLAGWRDNEQFF
CDR3nt: TGTGCCAGCAGCATGGGACTAGCGGGATGGAGGGACAATGAGCAGTTCTTC
j_gene: TRBJ2-1
d_gene: TRBD2
abundance: NA
v_gene: TRBV11-2

CDR3aa: CASSGTGSTDTQYF
CDR3nt: TGTGCCAGCAGTGGGACTGGCAGCACAGATACGCAGTATTTT
j_gene: TRBJ2-3
d_gene: NA
abundance: NA
v_gene: TRBV7-9

CDR3aa: CASSLLAGAYNEQFF
CDR3nt: TGTGCCAGCTCTCTGCTAGCGGGGGCCTACAATGAGCAGTTCTTC
j_gene: TRBJ2-1
d_gene: TRBD2
abundance: NA
v_gene: TRBV18

CDR3aa: CASSQAQSINYGYTF
CDR3nt: TGCGCCAGCAGCCAAGCACAGTCGATTAACTATGGCTACACCTTC
j_gene: TRBJ1-2
d_gene: NA
abundance: NA
v_gene: TRBV4-1

CDR3aa: CASSTPGTDTQYF
CDR3nt: TGTGCCAGCAGTACACCCGGGACAGATACGCAGTATTTT
j_gene: TRBJ2-3
d_gene: NA
abundance: NA
v_gene: TRBV6-5

CDR3aa: CASSLVGDGGELFF
CDR3nt: TGCGCCAGCAGCTTGGTAGGAGACGGCGGGGAGCTGTTTTTT
j_gene: TRBJ2-2
d_gene: NA
abundance: NA
v_gene: TRBV5-1

CDR3aa: CASSSDPGLRDEQYF
CDR3nt: TGTGCCAGCAGCTCCGATCCGGGCCTGCGGGACGAGCAGTACTTC
j_gene: TRBJ2-7
d_gene: NA
abundance: NA
v_gene: TRBV11-2

CDR3aa: CASSLAQRQTNYGYTF
CDR3nt: TGTGCCAGCAGCTTAGCGCAGAGACAGACAAACTATGGCTACACCTTC
j_gene: TRBJ1-2
d_gene: NA
abundance: NA
v_gene: TRBV7-8

CDR3aa: CASAPLLASNTGELFF
CDR3nt: TGTGCCAGCGCCCCCCTGTTGGCTTCGAACACCGGGGAGCTGTTTTTT
j_gene: TRBJ2-2
d_gene: NA
abundance: NA
v_gene: TRBV7-2

CDR3aa: CASSLGILSNEQFF
CDR3nt: TGTGCCAGCAGTTTAGGAATATTAAGCAATGAGCAGTTCTTC
j_gene: TRBJ2-1
d_gene: NA
abundance: many
v_gene: TRBV27

CDR3aa: CASSKAMHKARPGTHGYEQYF
CDR3nt: TGTGCCAGCAGCAAAGCGATGCACAAAGCAAGGCCAGGGACTCACGGATACGAGCAGTACTTC
j_gene: TRBJ2-7
d_gene: NA
abundance: NA
v_gene: TRBV21-1

CDR3aa: CASSRVSGANVLTF
CDR3nt: TGTGCCAGCAGCCGGGTCTCTGGGGCCAACGTCCTGACTTTC
j_gene: TRBJ2-6
d_gene: NA
abundance: few
v_gene: TRBV7-9

CDR3aa: CASSEPGNEQFF
CDR3nt: TGTGCCAGCAGTGAACCTGGCAATGAGCAGTTCTTC
j_gene: TRBJ2-1
d_gene: NA
abundance: NA
v_gene: TRBV6-1

CDR3aa: CASSFQGDWEPQHF
CDR3nt: TGTGCCAGCAGCTTTCAGGGGGACTGGGAGCCCCAGCATTTT
j_gene: TRBJ1-5
d_gene: TRBD1
abundance: NA
v_gene: TRBV7-9

CDR3aa: CATSDKQGYEQYF
CDR3nt: TGTGCCACCAGTGACAAACAGGGGTACGAGCAGTACTTC
j_gene: TRBJ2-7
d_gene: TRBD1
abundance: NA
v_gene: TRBV24-1

CDR3aa: CASSLIANTDTQYF
CDR3nt: TGTGCCAGCAGCTTGATAGCGAACACAGATACGCAGTATTTT
j_gene: TRBJ2-3
d_gene: NA
abundance: NA
v_gene: TRBV11-3

CDR3aa: CASSPGGGRYGYTF
CDR3nt: TGCGCCAGCAGCCCCGGGGGAGGACGGTATGGCTACACCTTC
j_gene: TRBJ1-2
d_gene: NA
abundance: NA
v_gene: TRBV4-1

CDR3aa: CATSGGSYEQYF
CDR3nt: TGTGCCACCAGTGGAGGGTCCTACGAGCAGTACTTC
j_gene: TRBJ2-7
d_gene: NA
abundance: NA
v_gene: TRBV24-1

CDR3aa: CAISEILVTGELFF
CDR3nt: TGTGCCATCAGCGAGATACTCGTTACCGGGGAGCTGTTTTTT
j_gene: TRBJ2-2
d_gene: NA
abundance: NA
v_gene: TRBV10-3

CDR3aa: CASSLGEGNEQFF
CDR3nt: TGTGCCAGCAGCTTAGGGGAAGGAAATGAGCAGTTCTTC
j_gene: TRBJ2-1
d_gene: NA
abundance: NA
v_gene: TRBV11-3

CDR3aa: CASTPGGGGLYEQYF
CDR3nt: TGTGCCAGCACCCCGGGGGGGGGCGGACTTTACGAGCAGTACTTC
j_gene: TRBJ2-7
d_gene: TRBD2
abundance: NA
v_gene: TRBV7-2

CDR3aa: CSASTGTSGSVQETQYF
CDR3nt: TGCAGTGCTAGTACCGGGACTAGCGGGAGTGTCCAAGAGACCCAGTACTTC
j_gene: TRBJ2-5
d_gene: TRBD2
abundance: NA
v_gene: TRBV20-1